These T cell receptor beta chains were read from a single sample in a study of graft-versus-host responses after intestinal transplantation. Which antigens these TCRs recognize remains unknown. Using immunoSEQ multiplex PCR, the repertoire was profiled, and TCRdb retains in-frame clones only, with some absent. Of some 110,000 clones listed, 87% are singletons. The sequencing here drew on unstimulated CD4+ T cells sorted from spleen or lymph node cells, taken before intestinal transplant. The receptors shown here come from a human donor who received an intestinal transplant. Each CDR3 is given with its conserved first and last residue. The D gene is left open where the match is weak. For some rows the clone size is stated as once, few or many, or as a class when expanded; others skip it.

v_gene	j_gene	d_gene	abundance	CDR3nt	CDR3aa
TRBV5-1	TRBJ1-1	-	-	TGCGCCAACAGTGACTCCTCAGGGGCCTTGAACACTGAAGCTTTCTTT	CANSDSSGALNTEAFF
TRBV5-1	TRBJ2-1	TRBD2	-	TGCGCCAGCAGCCCGTCAAAAAGGGCGACTAGCGGGAGAACTATACTATACAATGAGCAGTTCTTC	CASSPSKRATSGRTILYNEQFF
TRBV9	TRBJ2-7	TRBD1	-	TGTGCCAGCAGCGTAGGAGCAGGGACAGTAGACGAGCAGTACTTC	CASSVGAGTVDEQYF
TRBV18	TRBJ1-5	-	-	TGTGCCAGCTCATTGGGGCCCCAAATGGAGCCCCAGCATTTT	CASSLGPQMEPQHF
TRBV7-9	TRBJ2-2	-	-	TGTGCCAGCAGCTTGGCAGACGCCACCGGGGAGCTGTTTTTT	CASSLADATGELFF
TRBV5-1	TRBJ2-7	TRBD2	-	TGCGCCAGCAGCACCGGGACTAGCGGGAGATCCACTTACGAGCAGTACTTC	CASSTGTSGRSTYEQYF
TRBV7-3	TRBJ2-2	-	-	TGTGCCAGCAGCCCGGGTCCTCTAGACCAGACCGGGGAGCTGTTTTTT	CASSPGPLDQTGELFF
TRBV28	TRBJ2-7	-	-	TGTGCCAGCAGTCCAGGGGGGGCCTCTACCTACGAGCAGTACTTC	CASSPGGASTYEQYF
TRBV18	TRBJ2-1	TRBD2	-	TGTGCCAGCTCACCCAGACCGCGGGAGAATGAGCAGTTCTTC	CASSPRPRENEQFF
TRBV2	TRBJ1-1	TRBD1	-	TGTGCCAGCAGTGGACAGGGGGCTGCCGTTGAAGCTTTCTTT	CASSGQGAAVEAFF
TRBV19	TRBJ1-5	-	once	TGTGCCAGTAGTCCTGATAGCAATCAGCCCCAGCATTTT	CASSPDSNQPQHF
TRBV6-5	TRBJ1-3	TRBD1	-	TGTGCCAGCAGTTACGGGACAGGGGCCTCATGGGACACCATATATTTT	CASSYGTGASWDTIYF
TRBV5-1	TRBJ2-7	TRBD2	-	TGCGCCAGCAGCCCCGGGACTAGCTCCTTCGGGCAGTACTTC	CASSPGTSSFGQYF
TRBV28	TRBJ1-4	-	few	TGTGCCAGCAGGCGGGACACTGAAAAACTGTTTTTT	CASRRDTEKLFF
TRBV5-4	TRBJ2-1	-	-	TGTGCCAGCAGCTCCTGGAGAGGGCCGGAGGATGAGCAGTTCTTC	CASSSWRGPEDEQFF
TRBV11-2	TRBJ2-6	TRBD2	-	TGTGCCAGCAGCTCCCGGGGGGGGACTGGGGCCAACGTCCTGACTTTC	CASSSRGGTGANVLTF
TRBV11-2	TRBJ1-4	TRBD1	-	TGTGCCAGCAGCTCTAGAGGACAGGTCGGAAATGAAAAACTGTTTTTT	CASSSRGQVGNEKLFF
TRBV7-6	TRBJ2-7	-	-	TGTGCCAGCAGCTCCGGGTCCGCCTACGAGCAGTACTTC	CASSSGSAYEQYF
TRBV7-3	TRBJ1-3	-	-	TGTGCCAGCAGCCCCGGGACGGGCTGGGGAAACACCATATATTTT	CASSPGTGWGNTIYF
TRBV6-1	TRBJ2-2	TRBD2	-	TGTGCCAGCAGTGCCCCGGGGACTAGCGGGAGAAGGGAGCTGTTTTTT	CASSAPGTSGRRELFF
TRBV5-4	TRBJ1-2	-	-	TGTGCCAGCAGCTTGGGGTATCGGACAGCCAACTATGGCTACACCTTC	CASSLGYRTANYGYTF
TRBV7-6	TRBJ2-5	TRBD2	-	TGTGCCAGCAGTTTCAACCTCGGGGGGGAAGAGACCCAGTACTTC	CASSFNLGGEETQYF
TRBV6-5	TRBJ2-5	-	-	TGTGCCAGCGGAAAAGGAGGGACCCTACAAGAGACCCAGTACTTC	CASGKGGTLQETQYF
TRBV11-2	TRBJ2-1	-	-	TGTGCCAGCAGCTTAAACCCCCCGGGGGTATATGGCAATGAGCAGTTCTTC	CASSLNPPGVYGNEQFF
TRBV2	TRBJ2-5	TRBD1	-	TGTGCCAGCAGTGATGAGACAGGGCCCCAAGAGACCCAGTACTTC	CASSDETGPQETQYF
TRBV7-7	TRBJ2-7	-	once	TGTGCCAGCAGCTTAGCACTCCTCTCCTACGAGCAGTACTTC	CASSLALLSYEQYF
TRBV7-9	TRBJ2-7	-	-	TGTGCCAGCAGCTTAGCGCGAAGCGGCTACGAGCAGTACTTC	CASSLARSGYEQYF
TRBV27	TRBJ2-2	-	-	TGTGCCAGCAGTTTATGGGGGAACACCGGGGAGCTGTTTTTT	CASSLWGNTGELFF
TRBV4-2	TRBJ1-2	-	-	TGTGCCAGCAGCCAAGAAGCGGGACCCCTAGGGAACTATGGCTACACCTTC	CASSQEAGPLGNYGYTF
TRBV5-1	TRBJ2-2	TRBD2	-	TGCGCCAGCAGCTGGTCTAGCGGATACACCGGGGAGCTGTTTTTT	CASSWSSGYTGELFF
TRBV4-1	TRBJ2-5	TRBD2	-	TGCGCCAGCAGCCAAGATTCAGCGGGAGGCGGGGGGGCCCGAGAGACCCAGTACTTC	CASSQDSAGGGGARETQYF
TRBV6-5	TRBJ1-6	-	-	TGTGCCAGCAGTTACGACGGGGAACCAAATTCACCCCTCCACTTT	CASSYDGEPNSPLHF
TRBV10-2	TRBJ1-6	-	-	TGCGCCAGCAGTGCGGGTAATTCACCCCTCCACTTT	CASSAGNSPLHF
TRBV6-7	TRBJ1-3	-	-	TGTGCCAGCATCGGAAAGAGGGCCCTCGTCTACGAGGGAAACACCATATATTTT	CASIGKRALVYEGNTIYF
TRBV4-2	TRBJ1-2	-	-	TGTGCCAGCAGCCGAGGGGGAGACTATGGCTACACCTTC	CASSRGGDYGYTF
TRBV6-6	TRBJ2-4	TRBD1	-	TGTGCCAGCAGACCCGGGACAGGGGCCTCGTACTTC	CASRPGTGASYF
TRBV29-1	TRBJ1-2	TRBD1	-	TGCAGCGTTGACCCGGGACAGGGCGGCGGCTACACCTTC	CSVDPGQGGGYTF
TRBV5-6	TRBJ2-1	-	-	TGTGCCAGCAGCTCCTACAGGGAGGCCGAGGATGAGCAGTTCTTC	CASSSYREAEDEQFF
TRBV6-1	TRBJ2-7	TRBD1	-	TGTGCCAGCAGGCGAAGCCGGGACAGAAGTTACGAGCAGTACTTC	CASRRSRDRSYEQYF
TRBV6-1	TRBJ1-1	-	-	TGTGCCAGCAGTGAAGCCGGAAAGGGTTGGACTGAAGCTTTCTTT	CASSEAGKGWTEAFF
TRBV10-3	TRBJ2-3	TRBD2	-	TGTGCCATCAGTGCGACTAGCGGGAGCCTAAGTCGGGGCACAGATACGCAGTATTTT	CAISATSGSLSRGTDTQYF
TRBV6-5	TRBJ1-1	-	-	TGTGCCAGCAGTTACTCCGGGAGGAGCACTGAAGCTTTCTTT	CASSYSGRSTEAFF
TRBV5-4	TRBJ2-7	TRBD1	-	TGTGCCAGCAGCACGAGACAGGGTGAATCCTACGAGCAGTACTTC	CASSTRQGESYEQYF
TRBV19	TRBJ1-1	-	-	TGTGCCAGTAGTACCTGGGGGACAAAGAACACTGAAGCTTTCTTT	CASSTWGTKNTEAFF
TRBV9	TRBJ1-3	-	few	TGTGCCAGCAGCCGAACAGGGAACTCTGGAAACACCATATATTTT	CASSRTGNSGNTIYF
TRBV14	TRBJ2-1	-	-	TGTGCCAGCAGCCAAAACCAGGGCTCCTACAATGAGCAGTTCTTC	CASSQNQGSYNEQFF
TRBV4-1	TRBJ2-7	TRBD1	-	TGCGCCAGCAGCCCCAGAGGGGGCGGGTCGTACGAGCAGTACTTC	CASSPRGGGSYEQYF
TRBV6-1	TRBJ1-1	TRBD1	-	TGTGCCAGCAGCCACCGGGACAGGGGGCGTGAAGCTTTCTTT	CASSHRDRGREAFF
TRBV7-2	TRBJ2-1	-	-	TGTGCCAGCAGCTCCTTGGTTGGGGGTCCCTACAATGAGCAGTTCTTC	CASSSLVGGPYNEQFF
TRBV7-9	TRBJ2-2	-	-	TGTGCCAGCAGCTTAGACATAACCGGTGAGCTGTTTTTT	CASSLDITGELFF
TRBV27	TRBJ2-1	TRBD2	-	TGTGCCAGCACTCGCCGGGGGGGGTACAATGAGCAGTTCTTC	CASTRRGGYNEQFF
TRBV9	TRBJ1-5	-	-	TGTGCCAGCAGCGCTGGACTGGGACAGCCCCAGCATTTT	CASSAGLGQPQHF
TRBV2	TRBJ2-7	TRBD1	-	TGTGCGAGTGGGACAGGTGCCTACGAGCAGTACTTC	CASGTGAYEQYF
TRBV21-1	TRBJ1-4	-	-	TGTGCCAGCACCCAAGCGGCAGGGGGGAGGGAAAAACTGTTTTTT	CASTQAAGGREKLFF
TRBV7-2	TRBJ2-3	TRBD2	-	TGTGCCAGCAGCCCATGGGTAGCGGGAGGATCGGATACGCAGTATTTT	CASSPWVAGGSDTQYF
TRBV2	TRBJ1-3	TRBD1	-	TGTGCCAGCAGGGGACAGCCAAGCTCTGGAAACACCATATATTTT	CASRGQPSSGNTIYF
TRBV7-9	TRBJ2-7	TRBD2	-	TGTGCCAGCAGCTTAAGCCGGGGAGGGCCGGCCTACGAGCAGTACTTC	CASSLSRGGPAYEQYF